This T cell receptor (beta chain) was recorded in a study of metastatic and nonmetastatic thyroid tumors (dated by TCRdb to 2020 to 2022). With respect to the entire study: Repertoires from peripheral blood and from tumor or nodule tissue samples of malignant and benign thyroid patients were compared.

Before undergoing thyroid surgery, none of the patients had been given any kind of treatment. Patient clinical samples collected from about 2012 to 2018 were retrospectively analysed using T-cell receptor beta sequencing. General study outcomes and caveats: In both blood and tumor samples, malignant tumors were reported to have significantly higher TCR beta diversity than benign nodules.

Library generation was performed with PCR. Sequencer: Illumina HiSeq 4000. High-throughput sequencing was used to profile the TCR beta-chain CDR3 region of each patient. On the study's bioinformatics: The researchers built a classifier to tell apart papillary thyroid cancer patients with distant metastasis, based on CDR3 differences among clinicopathological groups. The Shannon index was used to assess repertoire diversity, and the Morisita-Horn index was used to assess tumor-blood repertoire similarity. TCRdb took the public reads, trimmed them with fastp at Q25, ran MiXCR for clone calling and kept in-frame beta chains. TCRdb, not the original authors, processed these V and J calls. Across this sample there are some 37,000 clones, with approximately 51% seen only once. The leading ten clones occupy 24% of the sample. About this clone itself: The antigen it binds to is not known. No base-level quality is on record; no much larger clone is a single base apart.

From the cysteine up to the phenylalanine, the CDR3 has a length of 16 residues. The sequence is cut down to CDR3 DNA, 48 bases in frame from base 1. The germline V gene encodes CDR1 DFQATT and CDR2 SNEGSKA (reference sequence). V and J are trimmed by 6 bases and 2 bases, and the gene matches miss 7 bases of the junction. The receptor's source is a male donor with papillary thyroid cancer or a benign thyroid nodule (not recorded which). Some clones in this sample may be carry-over from other donors' samples. Here the chain combines TRBV20-1 and TRBJ2-3, with 14 junctional bases fitting TRBD2. Specimen: tumor tissue. The DNA sequence is as follows: TGCAGTGCAGACGGGACTAGCGGGGGTTCCACAGATACGCAGTATTTT. Its product reads: CSADGTSGGSTDTQYF.